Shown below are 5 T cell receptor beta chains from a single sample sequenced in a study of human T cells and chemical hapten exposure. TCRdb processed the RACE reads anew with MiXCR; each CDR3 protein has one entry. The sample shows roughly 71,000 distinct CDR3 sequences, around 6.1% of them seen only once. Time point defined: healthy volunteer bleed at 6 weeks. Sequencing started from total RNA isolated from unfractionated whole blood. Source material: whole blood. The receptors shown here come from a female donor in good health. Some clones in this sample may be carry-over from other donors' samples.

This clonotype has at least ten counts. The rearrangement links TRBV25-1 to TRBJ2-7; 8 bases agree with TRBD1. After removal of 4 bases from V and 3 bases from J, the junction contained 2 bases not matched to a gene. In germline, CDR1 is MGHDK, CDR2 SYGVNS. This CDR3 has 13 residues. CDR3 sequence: CASSGTGNYEQYF. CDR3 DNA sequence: TGTGCCAGCAGTGGGACAGGGAACTACGAGCAGTACTTC.

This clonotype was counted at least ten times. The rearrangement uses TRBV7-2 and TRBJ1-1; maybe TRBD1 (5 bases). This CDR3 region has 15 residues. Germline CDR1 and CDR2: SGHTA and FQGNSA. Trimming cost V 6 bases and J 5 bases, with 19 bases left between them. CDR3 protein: CASSPGPAAGTEAFF. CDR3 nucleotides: TGTGCCAGCAGTCCGGGGCCGGCAGCGGGTACTGAAGCTTTCTTT.

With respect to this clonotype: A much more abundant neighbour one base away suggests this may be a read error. In DNA form, the CDR3 reads TGTGCCAACAGCCCGACGACAGCAACTAATGAAAAACTGTTTTTT. Residues: CANSPTTATNEKLFF. The V and J genes are TRBV9 and TRBJ1-4; tentative D call: TRBD1 (5 bases). The CDR3 is 15 residues long. Germline V gene lookup returns CDR1 SGDLS and CDR2 YYNGEE. The whole variable domain, filled in from reference TRBV9 and TRBJ1-4, reads DSGVTQTPKHLITATGQRVTLRCSPRSGDLSVYWYQQSLDQGLQFLIQYYNGEERAKGNILERFSAQQFPDLHSELNLSSLELGDSALYFCANSPTTATNEKLFFGSGTQLSVL.

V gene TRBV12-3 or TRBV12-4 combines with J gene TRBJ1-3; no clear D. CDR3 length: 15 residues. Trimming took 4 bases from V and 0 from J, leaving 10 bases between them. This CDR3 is CASSSHQLSGNTIYF. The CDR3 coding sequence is TGTGCCAGCAGTTCCCATCAACTCTCTGGAAACACCATATATTTT.

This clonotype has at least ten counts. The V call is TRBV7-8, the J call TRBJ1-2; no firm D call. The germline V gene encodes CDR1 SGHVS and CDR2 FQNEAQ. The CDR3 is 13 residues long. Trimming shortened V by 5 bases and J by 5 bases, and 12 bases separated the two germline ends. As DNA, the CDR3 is TGTGCCAGCAGCCCCAGGCGCAGTTATGGCTACACCTTC. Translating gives CASSPRRSYGYTF.